The 26 T cell receptor beta chains listed next were all sequenced from one sample in a study of CD8 T cells in Susac syndrome. A quantity of about 0.5 to 1 ug RNA underwent reverse transcription using random hexamers. TCRdb reprocessed the immunoSEQ multiplex PCR reads via MiXCR and lists one record per CDR3 protein. The sample has about 200,000 distinct CDR3 sequences, approximately 95% seen once. The sequenced sample was CD4+ T cells from PBMCs. These receptors all stem from a human donor in good health.

The genes are TRBV25-1 and TRBJ2-3, with D possibly being TRBD1 or TRBD2 (5 bases each). Germline V gene sequence: CDR1 MGHDK, CDR2 SYGVNS. There are 15 residues in the CDR3. V lost 8 bases and J lost 8, with 23 bases in between. In DNA, the CDR3 is TGTGCCAGCGGGGGATTCGGACTGAAATTGACTACGCAGTATTTT. Protein product: CASGGFGLKLTTQYF.

The sample holds a few counts of this clonotype. The chain uses TRBV24-1 and TRBJ2-2; D remains unclear. The V gene's germline CDR1 is KGHDR and CDR2 SFDVKD. The CDR3 spans 12 residues. Trimming shortened V by 4 bases and J by 5 bases, and 4 bases separated the two germline ends. CDR3 coding DNA: TGTGCCACCAGTGAGTCTACCGGGGAGCTGTTTTTT. Translated: CATSESTGELFF.

V gene TRBV30 combines with J gene TRBJ1-5; D remains ambiguous. The CDR3 runs to 13 residues. Germline V gives CDR1 GTSNPN, CDR2 SVGIG (reference sequence). Trimming cost V 0 bases and J 4 bases, with 7 bases left between them. CDR3 DNA: TGTGCCTGGAGTGTAGGGCAGAATCAGCCCCAGCATTTT. This gives the protein CAWSVGQNQPQHF.

The rearrangement links TRBV29-1 to TRBJ2-3, with D hard to call. Germline assignment: CDR1 SQVTM and CDR2 ANQGSEA. The CDR3 loop spans 15 amino acids. Deletions cut 3 bases from V and 1 base from J, with 14 bases between. CDR3 nucleotides: TGCAGCGTTGACTCCCGAACTTGGGGCACAGATACGCAGTATTTT. It yields the protein CSVDSRTWGTDTQYF.

This sequence joins TRBV12-3 or TRBV12-4 and TRBJ1-5; D is ambiguous. This CDR3 is 15 amino acids long. With 6 bases removed from V and 1 base from J, the gap between germline ends came to 13 bases. CDR3 sequence reads: CASSPQAGSNQPQHF. CDR3 bases: TGTGCCAGCAGCCCCCAAGCGGGCAGCAATCAGCCCCAGCATTTT.

This clonotype occurred once. The chain carries TRBV5-1 and TRBJ1-2; 10 positions agree with TRBD1. The CDR3 consists of 13 residues. CDR1 and CDR2 from the germline V gene are SGHRS and YFSETQ. J gave up 8 bases and V 3 bases, and 4 bases lay outside the gene matches. This CDR3 is CASSWGTGEGYTF. The CDR3 DNA sequence: TGCGCCAGCAGCTGGGGGACAGGGGAAGGCTACACCTTC.

The gene calls are TRBV4-3 and TRBJ1-6, with D uncertain. This CDR3 contains 15 residues. Germline V CDR1 and CDR2: LGHNA, YSLEER. V was clipped by 2 bases and J by 7 bases, with 12 bases between them. CDR3 in amino acids: CASSQRLAENSPLHF. In DNA, the CDR3 is TGCGCCAGCAGCCAACGATTAGCTGAGAATTCACCCCTCCACTTT.

This sequence joins TRBV5-4 and TRBJ1-2, with D unclear. Deletions cut 4 bases from V and 4 bases from J, with 14 bases between. Germline CDR1 and CDR2: SGHNT and YYREEE (reference sequence). This CDR3 comprises 14 residues. The CDR3 region has the DNA TGTGCCAGCAGCCCGGATCGGTCGAGCTATGGCTACACCTTC. Residues: CASSPDRSSYGYTF. Looking up the rest from reference TRBV5-4 and TRBJ1-2 gives the full variable domain: ETGVTQSPTHLIKTRGQQVTLRCSSQSGHNTVSWYQQALGQGPQFIFQYYREEENGRGNFPPRFSGLQFPNYSSELNVNALELDDSALYLCASSPDRSSYGYTFGSGTRLTVV.

The chain carries TRBV30 and TRBJ2-1, with D unclear. This CDR3 region has 14 residues. V lost 1 base and J lost 5, with 12 bases in between. Germline assignment: CDR1 GTSNPN and CDR2 SVGIG (reference sequence). In DNA form, the CDR3 reads TGTGCCTGGAGTGGCCCCGGCACACACAATGAGCAGTTCTTC. This encodes CAWSGPGTHNEQFF.

The V call is TRBV6-4, the J call TRBJ1-2; a possible D gene is TRBD1 (6 bases). Between the trimmed V and J ends, which lost 5 bases and 0 bases, there was a span of 16 bases. CDR3 length: 16 residues. Germline assignment: CDR1 MRHNA and CDR2 SNTAGT. CDR3 coding DNA: TGTGCCAGCAGTCCAGCTAGGGGGGCCACTAACTATGGCTACACCTTC. It translates to CASSPARGATNYGYTF.

V usage is TRBV29-1 and J usage is TRBJ1-2, with unresolved D. Germline V gene lookup returns CDR1 SQVTM and CDR2 ANQGSEA. The V end lost 2 bases, the J end lost 10 bases, and 11 bases lay between the germline ends. The CDR3 covers 11 residues. The CDR3 loop is CSVESGRNYTF. The CDR3 coding sequence is TGCAGCGTTGAATCGGGCAGGAACTACACCTTC.

The chain is built from TRBV6-2 or TRBV6-3 and TRBJ2-6, with a weak D call TRBD2 (5 bases). Per germline, CDR1 MNHEY and CDR2 SVGEGT. V was cut by 5 bases and J by 5 bases, with 10 bases left in between. The CDR3 has 14 residues. This CDR3 reads CASSTAGRANVLTF. The CDR3 bases are TGTGCCAGCAGTACGGCGGGCCGGGCCAACGTCCTGACTTTC.

The V call is TRBV6-2 or TRBV6-3, the J call TRBJ1-2; D uncertain. Deletions cut 1 base from V and 8 bases from J, with 14 bases between. This CDR3 region has 14 residues. The germline V gene encodes CDR1 MNHEY and CDR2 SVGEGT. The CDR3 bases are TGTGCCAGCAGTTACTTGCGGGCGGGCAACGGCTACACCTTC. This encodes CASSYLRAGNGYTF.

The chain carries TRBV3-1 and TRBJ2-7; 8 nucleotides line up with TRBD2. The CDR3 has 13 residues. CDR1 is LGHDT and CDR2 is YNNKEL in the germline V gene (reference sequence). V lost 1 base, J lost 7 bases, and 3 bases stayed unmatched. The CDR3 loop reads CASSQAPGGEQYV. The CDR3 nucleotides read TGTGCCAGCAGCCAAGCCCCGGGGGGGGAGCAGTACGTC.

The chain employs TRBV5-4 and TRBJ2-7; unclear D gene. The CDR3 runs 10 residues. V was pared by 8 bases and J by 6 bases, with 9 bases between. Germline assignment: CDR1 SGHNT and CDR2 YYREEE (reference sequence). The CDR3 spells CARSTPEQYF. As DNA, the CDR3 is TGTGCCAGGAGCACGCCCGAGCAGTACTTC.

The J gene is TRBJ2-1, the V gene TRBV3-1, with D perhaps given as TRBD1 or TRBD2 (5 bases each). Germline loops: CDR1 LGHDT, CDR2 YNNKEL (reference sequence). CDR3 length equals 14 residues. Trimming took 4 bases from V and 8 from J, leaving 15 bases between them. The CDR3 coding sequence is TGTGCCAGCAGCCTTGGGACGGTTAGCGATGAGCAGTTCTTC. Protein product: CASSLGTVSDEQFF.

This clonotype was observed once. V is TRBV24-1 and J is TRBJ2-3, with 11 bases aligning to TRBD2. With V trimmed by 8 bases and J by 0 bases, 6 bases remained unmatched. From germline, CDR1 is KGHDR and CDR2 SFDVKD. The CDR3 spans 16 residues. CDR3 residues: CATMDRLAGSTDTQYF. In nucleotides, the CDR3 is TGTGCCACCATGGATAGACTAGCGGGAAGCACAGATACGCAGTATTTT.

The J gene is TRBJ1-1, the V gene TRBV27; 7 positions match TRBD1. This CDR3 has 17 amino acids. CDR1 and CDR2 (germline): MNHEY, SMNVEV (reference sequence). V trimming: 5 bases; J trimming: 1 base; junction bases outside the gene matches: 13. The CDR3 loop reads CASSTAGGRVANTEAFF. CDR3 nucleotides: TGTGCCAGCAGTACCGCAGGGGGTCGAGTTGCGAACACTGAAGCTTTCTTT.

This clonotype occurred once. The chain links TRBV3-1 to TRBJ1-2; D unresolved. Germline V gene sequence: CDR1 LGHDT, CDR2 YNNKEL (reference sequence). Trimming took 4 bases from V and 0 from J, leaving 18 bases between them. The CDR3 has 17 residues. The CDR3: CASSPPRGQVSNYGYTF. In DNA, the CDR3 is TGTGCCAGCAGCCCCCCCCGAGGCCAGGTCTCTAACTATGGCTACACCTTC.

This chain's CDR3 is CATPVGMNTEAFF. CDR3 DNA: TGTGCCACCCCCGTGGGCATGAACACTGAAGCTTTCTTT. This sequence joins TRBV24-1 and TRBJ1-1; D unresolved. The V gene's germline CDR1 is KGHDR and CDR2 SFDVKD. The germline V and J ends were trimmed by 9 bases and 0 bases, with 10 bases remaining between them. The CDR3 covers 13 residues.

The chain links TRBV5-1 to TRBJ1-1; D uncertain. The CDR3 length is 12 residues. Trimming took off 6 bases at V and 1 base at J, with 7 bases between the two ends. Germline CDR1 is SGHRS and CDR2 is YFSETQ. Written as DNA, the CDR3 is TGCGCCAGCATGGGTCAGAACACTGAAGCTTTCTTT. Its protein is CASMGQNTEAFF.

In its sample, this clonotype was seen once. The chain combines TRBV29-1 with TRBJ2-1; D is ambiguous. Germline V gene lookup returns CDR1 SQVTM and CDR2 ANQGSEA. The V end lost 4 bases, the J end lost 7 bases, and 11 bases lay between the germline ends. The CDR3 length is 12 residues. CDR3 amino acids: CSVASVINEQFF. CDR3 nucleotide sequence: TGCAGCGTTGCGTCGGTGATTAATGAGCAGTTCTTC.

The chain has TRBV7-9 and TRBJ2-5; D gene ambiguous. The CDR3 loop spans 14 amino acids. Germline V gives CDR1 SEHNR, CDR2 FQNEAQ (reference sequence). V was shortened by 6 bases and J by 5 bases, with 16 bases between the two germline ends. CDR3 coding DNA: TGTGCCAGCAGTTTTCCCCTCCTCGCCGAGACCCAGTACTTC. Translating gives CASSFPLLAETQYF.

The rearrangement links TRBV6-5 to TRBJ2-3; possibly TRBD2 for D (5 bases). V lost 6 bases and J lost 9, with 13 bases in between. The CDR3 sequence is 12 residues long. CDR1 and CDR2 from the germline V gene are MNHEY and SVGAGI. The CDR3: CASREAPGTQYF. The CDR3 DNA is TGTGCCAGCAGGGAGGCCCCCGGGACGCAGTATTTT.

The chain joins TRBV7-9 to TRBJ2-2, with a weak D call TRBD2 (6 bases). The germline gives CDR1 SEHNR, CDR2 FQNEAQ (reference sequence). CDR3 length: 14 residues. V was cut by 3 bases and J by 4 bases, with 9 bases left in between. CDR3 protein: CASSFWEATGELFF. In nucleotides, the CDR3 is TGTGCCAGCAGCTTTTGGGAGGCCACCGGGGAGCTGTTTTTT. Combining the CDR3 with reference TRBV7-9 and TRBJ2-2 gives the whole variable domain DTGVSQNPRHKITKRGQNVTFRCDPISEHNRLYWYRQTLGQGPEFLTYFQNEAQLEKSRLLSDRFSAERPKGSFSTLEIQRTEQGDSAMYLCASSFWEATGELFFGEGSRLTVL.

V and J are TRBV12-3 or TRBV12-4 and TRBJ1-1, with a tentative D call TRBD1 (5 bases). CDR3 length: 13 amino acids. V lost 0 bases and J 4 bases, leaving 6 bases between the germline ends. This CDR3 is CASSLAGGTEAFF. CDR3 bases: TGTGCCAGCAGTTTAGCGGGGGGCACTGAAGCTTTCTTT.